These 16 T cell receptor beta chains share one sample of origin, sequenced in a study of identical twins. TCRdb redid the calling of the 5' RACE reads with MiXCR, one entry per CDR3 protein. This sample has a few hundred thousand distinct CDR3 sequences, with around 20% found just once. The sequencing sample was made of naive T cells sorted from blood. The receptors derive from a man in his fifties in good health.

The rearrangement links TRBV20-1 to TRBJ2-2; D remains ambiguous. The CDR3 consists of 16 residues. Germline-derived CDR1 and CDR2 are DFQATT and SNEGSKA (reference sequence). V was trimmed by 3 bases and J by 5 bases, leaving 19 bases between them. The CDR3 reads CSARDVDTDLTGELFF. The CDR3, as DNA: TGCAGTGCTAGGGACGTAGACACAGACCTTACCGGGGAGCTGTTTTTT.

In its sample, this clonotype was seen a few times. The gene calls are TRBV6-1 and TRBJ1-6; 8 bases are shared with TRBD1. This CDR3 has 14 residues. Trimming at V came to 6 bases and at J to 9 bases, leaving 7 bases not matched to a gene. CDR1 and CDR2 from the germline V gene are MNHNS and SASEGT. The CDR3 sequence: CASREDRAFSPLHF. The CDR3 DNA sequence: TGTGCCAGCAGAGAGGACAGGGCTTTTTCACCCCTCCACTTT.

This clonotype showed up many times. V is TRBV2 and J is TRBJ2-1, with TRBD2 matching 12 bases. Germline CDR1 reads SNHLY; CDR2 reads FYNNEI. The length of the CDR3 is 16 residues. With 6 bases clipped from V and 4 bases from J, the junction kept 7 bases outside the gene matches. The CDR3 DNA is TGTGCCAGCAGGAGTCTAGCGGGAGGGCCGTACAATGAGCAGTTCTTC. This gives the protein CASRSLAGGPYNEQFF.

This clonotype was seen ten or more times. The chain's CDR3 is CASSRTGDSYNEQFF. The DNA for the CDR3 is TGTGCCAGCAGTAGGACAGGGGACTCCTACAATGAGCAGTTCTTC. This chain connects TRBV6-1 to TRBJ2-1; 9 positions agree with TRBD1. CDR1 and CDR2 (germline): MNHNS, SASEGT. The trim removed 5 bases at V and 0 bases at J, leaving 2 bases unmatched. The CDR3 extends over 15 amino acids.

In this sample, this clonotype turned up many times. This chain connects TRBV20-1 to TRBJ2-1; D is possibly TRBD2 (6 bases). The germline gives CDR1 DFQATT, CDR2 SNEGSKA (reference sequence). The CDR3 has 15 amino acids. Between the trimmed V and J ends, which lost 2 bases and 2 bases, there was a span of 13 bases. In nucleotides, the CDR3 is TGCAGTGCTAGAAGCGCTAGCGTACCCTACAATGAGCAGTTCTTC. Protein product: CSARSASVPYNEQFF.

This clonotype has a handful of counts. The genes are TRBV9 and TRBJ2-7, with D perhaps matching TRBD2 (6 bases). Trimming removed 3 bases at V and 4 bases at J, with 8 bases between. This CDR3 is built from 12 residues. Germline V gene data show CDR1 as SGDLS and CDR2 as YYNGEE. The CDR3 nucleotides read TGTGCCAGCAGCGGGGGGGAATACGAGCAGTACTTC. This translates into CASSGGEYEQYF. Full variable domain (missing parts from reference TRBV9 and TRBJ2-7): DSGVTQTPKHLITATGQRVTLRCSPRSGDLSVYWYQQSLDQGLQFLIQYYNGEERAKGNILERFSAQQFPDLHSELNLSSLELGDSALYFCASSGGEYEQYFGPGTRLTVT.

The rearrangement links TRBV19 to TRBJ2-1, with 9 bases matching TRBD2. The V gene end was trimmed by 3 bases and the J gene end by 7 bases; junction bases not matched to a gene: 10. The CDR3 extends over 16 amino acids. CDR1 and CDR2 from the germline V gene are LNHDA and SQIVND (reference sequence). CDR3 residues: CASSIPGLAGINEQFF. In DNA, the CDR3 is TGTGCCAGTAGTATCCCAGGGCTAGCGGGAATAAATGAGCAGTTCTTC.

The chain combines TRBV28 with TRBJ2-7, with D possibly TRBD1 on 6 matching bases. From germline, CDR1 is MDHEN and CDR2 SYDVKM. The V end lost 3 bases, the J end lost 4 bases, and 10 bases lay between the germline ends. There are 13 residues in the CDR3. In DNA form, the CDR3 reads TGTGCCAGCAGTTTGAGGACAGAGTACGAGCAGTACTTC. Its protein is CASSLRTEYEQYF.

This clonotype was recorded a few times. The chain has TRBV7-2 and TRBJ2-7; D might be TRBD1 (7 bases). This CDR3 is 14 amino acids long. V was cut by 1 base and J by 7 bases, with 14 bases left in between. Germline V gives CDR1 SGHTA, CDR2 FQGNSA. CDR3 in DNA: TGTGCCAGCAGCTTAGGGAGGGGGCTGGGGGAGCAGTACTTC. As protein: CASSLGRGLGEQYF.

Only a few counts were recorded for this clonotype. This chain joins TRBV4-2 and TRBJ2-3; perhaps TRBD1 as D (6 bases). Germline CDR1 reads LGHNA; CDR2 reads YNFKEQ. V lost 0 bases and J 3 bases, leaving 10 bases between the germline ends. CDR3 length: 15 residues. The chain's CDR3 is CASSQDGDTTDTQYF. DNA of the CDR3: TGTGCCAGCAGCCAAGACGGGGACACTACAGATACGCAGTATTTT.

This clonotype has just a few counts. The gene calls are TRBV20-1 and TRBJ2-7, with 14 bases matching TRBD2. The end of the DNA aligns better with TRBJ2-1, so the J call may be wrong. Germline CDR1 DFQATT, CDR2 SNEGSKA (reference sequence). This CDR3 region has 17 residues. In DNA form, the CDR3 reads TGCAGTGCTAGAGATTTAAGGACTAGCGGGAGGCCCTACGAGCAGTTCTTC. Translation: CSARDLRTSGRPYEQFF.

The chain couples TRBV11-2 to TRBJ2-1; the match to TRBD2 covers 8 bases. Germline CDR1 reads SGHAT; CDR2 reads FQNNGV. The CDR3 totals 15 residues. J lost 6 bases, V lost 5 bases, and 9 bases had no gene match. The CDR3 bases are TGTGCCAGCAGCCCGGTTGGTAGCGGGGTCAATGAGCAGTTCTTC. It encodes CASSPVGSGVNEQFF. The entire variable domain, with the rest obtained from reference TRBV11-2 and TRBJ2-1, is as follows: EAGVAQSPRYKIIEKRQSVAFWCNPISGHATLYWYQQILGQGPKLLIQFQNNGVVDDSQLPKDRFSAERLKGVDSTLKIQPAKLEDSAVYLCASSPVGSGVNEQFFGPGTRLTVL.

J is TRBJ2-3 and V is TRBV4-1; TRBD2 is a possible D gene (5 bases). Between the trimmed V and J ends, which lost 4 bases and 0 bases, there was a span of 8 bases. Germline lookup yields CDR1 MGHRA and CDR2 YSYEKL. The length of the CDR3 is 14 residues. The CDR3 nucleotides are TGCGCCAGCAGCCGTGGGGAGAGCACAGATACGCAGTATTTT. This translates into CASSRGESTDTQYF.

This clonotype showed up just once. The chain has TRBV11-2 and TRBJ2-5, with D tentatively TRBD1 or TRBD2 (5 bases each). Trimming cost V 1 base and J 5 bases, with 8 bases left between them. The CDR3 is 13 amino acids. CDR1 and CDR2 (germline): SGHAT, FQNNGV. CDR3 sequence: CASSLGDRETQYF. The CDR3 nucleotides are TGTGCCAGCAGCTTAGGGGACCGGGAGACCCAGTACTTC.

J is TRBJ2-5 and V is TRBV5-1; D possibly corresponds to TRBD2 (5 bases). Germline V gives CDR1 SGHRS, CDR2 YFSETQ. The CDR3 has 15 amino acids. V lost 1 base, J lost 2 bases, and 12 bases lay in between. The CDR3 region is CASSLNSRGQETQYF. The DNA for the CDR3 is TGCGCCAGCAGCTTGAATTCCCGGGGACAAGAGACCCAGTACTTC.

The V call is TRBV4-3, the J call TRBJ1-1; D is perhaps TRBD1 (5 bases). Trimming pared 2 bases from V and 8 bases from J, leaving 18 bases between. Germline V lookup: CDR1 LGHNA, CDR2 YSLEER. The CDR3 consists of 15 residues. This CDR3 reads CASSQLRQLGVEAFF. In DNA, the CDR3 is TGCGCCAGCAGCCAATTAAGACAGTTAGGCGTAGAAGCTTTCTTT.